This T cell receptor (beta chain) came from a study of early stage breast cancer tumors. Study-level information: Most invasive tumors, about 75% of the 16, were ER+/PR+/HER2-.

Sequenced by immunoSEQ multiplex PCR; TCRdb stores in-frame clones only, minus some. The sample contains 20,000 to 25,000 clones, less than 75% of which appear only once. Trimming pared 7 bases from V and 10 bases from J, leaving 21 bases between. The CDR3 runs 14 residues. The germline V gene has CDR1 MDHEN and CDR2 SYDVKM. This clone was detected only a few times. Sequenced material: breast tumor tissue. The sequence derives from a person aged 55-75 years with breast cancer. The chain couples TRBV28 to TRBJ2-3; perhaps TRBD2 as D (5 bases). CDR3 amino acids: CASTLDSAPAPQYF. CDR3 sequence (DNA): TGTGCCAGCACCCTGGACTCAGCTCCGGCTCCGCAGTATTTT.